These 25 T cell receptor beta chains were all obtained from the same sample, sequenced in a study of blood T cells in healthy people across ages. Sample-barcoded 5' priming and a J-beta primer mix drove a second PCR of roughly 6 to 12 cycles. TCRdb analysed the 5' RACE reads with MiXCR anew, one entry per CDR3 protein. The data contain more than 600,000 distinct CDR3 sequences, 25% of them singletons. These same records also appear under a second study, on T cells of mothers and their children.

Sequencing input: blood. The source is a boy between 10 and 17 years old in good health.

The genes are TRBV6-5 and TRBJ1-5, with TRBD1 as a possible D gene (5 bases). This CDR3 region has 15 residues. Germline lookup yields CDR1 MNHEY and CDR2 SVGAGI. V gave up 4 bases and J gave up 5 bases, with 15 bases separating them. The CDR3: CASSSREGWDQPQHF. Written as DNA, the CDR3 is TGTGCCAGCAGTTCAAGAGAGGGGTGGGATCAGCCCCAGCATTTT.

In its sample, this clonotype was seen a few times. The chain combines TRBV12-5 with TRBJ2-7; 12 nucleotides agree with TRBD2. The CDR3 loop spans 15 amino acids. From germline, CDR1 is LGHNT and CDR2 FRNRAP. V dropped 0 bases and J dropped 7; count of bases not matched to a gene: 4. The CDR3 bases are TGTGCTAGTGGTTTGGTTCTAGCGGGGGGGAATGAGCAGTACTTC. This translates into CASGLVLAGGNEQYF.

The V and J genes are TRBV11-2 and TRBJ2-2; 9 bases match TRBD1. This CDR3 comprises 14 residues. The V gene end was trimmed by 2 bases and the J gene end by 6 bases; junction bases not matched to a gene: 1. Germline assignment: CDR1 SGHAT and CDR2 FQNNGV. CDR3 sequence (DNA): TGTGCCAGCAGCTTAAGGACAGGGGCCGGGGAGCTGTTTTTT. Protein product: CASSLRTGAGELFF.

This clonotype was detected once. CDR3 DNA: TGCGCCAGCAGCTTAAAGACAGGTTTAACTAAAGCTTTCTTT. Amino acid sequence: CASSLKTGLTKAFF. This chain connects TRBV5-1 to TRBJ1-1; TRBD1 is a possible D gene (6 bases). The CDR3 is 14 amino acids. V dropped 2 bases and J dropped 9 bases, with 17 bases sitting between them. Germline V gives CDR1 SGHRS, CDR2 YFSETQ.

Only a few counts were recorded for this clonotype. The V and J genes are TRBV20-1 and TRBJ2-7; TRBD1 matches at 9 bases. The germline CDR1 and CDR2 sequences are DFQATT and SNEGSKA (reference sequence). Trimming took 6 bases from V and 2 from J; bases not matched to a gene: 20. This CDR3 contains 18 residues. As DNA, the CDR3 is TGCAGTGCGGGCGATACAGGGGGCAAATTCACTACCCCCTACGAGCAGTACTTC. Its translation is CSAGDTGGKFTTPYEQYF.

In this sample, this clonotype turned up a few times. This chain connects TRBV13 to TRBJ2-1, with D unresolved. Trimming pared 5 bases from V and 7 bases from J, leaving 18 bases between. The CDR3 consists of 15 residues. Germline V CDR1 and CDR2: PRHDT, FYEKMQ (reference sequence). As DNA, the CDR3 is TGTGCCAGCAGCGGCCGTGAGGTACTTGTAAATGAGCAGTTCTTC. Amino acid sequence: CASSGREVLVNEQFF. Using reference TRBV13 and TRBJ2-1 for the parts outside the CDR3, the full variable domain is AAGVIQSPRHLIKEKRETATLKCYPIPRHDTVYWYQQGPGQDPQFLISFYEKMQSDKGSIPDRFSAQQFSDYHSELNMSSLELGDSALYFCASSGREVLVNEQFFGPGTRLTVL.

CDR3 sequence reads: CASSSSGTGVKLFF. As DNA, the CDR3 is TGTGCCAGCAGTTCCTCCGGGACAGGGGTAAAACTGTTTTTT. The J gene is TRBJ1-4, the V gene TRBV12-3 or TRBV12-4; 10 bases line up with TRBD1. J was trimmed by 10 bases and V by 4 bases; bases with no gene match: 6. This CDR3 is built from 14 residues.

The chain uses TRBV10-3 and TRBJ2-1; D unclear. V lost 4 bases and J lost 5, with 3 bases in between. This CDR3 has 11 residues. In germline, CDR1 is ENHRY, CDR2 SYGVKD. The CDR3 nucleotides read TGTGCCATCAGTGTGAACAATGAGCAGTTCTTC. Protein: CAISVNNEQFF.

This chain links TRBV20-1 with TRBJ2-5; the D gene is possibly TRBD1 (6 bases). Germline V gene data show CDR1 as DFQATT and CDR2 as SNEGSKA (reference sequence). The CDR3 has 14 residues. Trimming removed 6 bases from V and 5 bases from J, with 19 bases in between. The CDR3 sequence is CSATPADQGETQYF. Written as DNA, the CDR3 is TGCAGTGCAACTCCCGCGGACCAGGGGGAGACCCAGTACTTC.

This rearrangement joins TRBV20-1 to TRBJ2-5, with 10 bases matching TRBD2. CDR1 and CDR2 (germline): DFQATT, SNEGSKA (reference sequence). There are 13 residues in the CDR3. After removal of 2 bases from V and 11 bases from J, the junction contained 8 bases not matched to a gene. CDR3 sequence reads: CSARLAGAIEQYF. CDR3 coding DNA: TGCAGTGCTAGACTAGCGGGAGCGATTGAGCAGTACTTC.

This clonotype occurred once. The V and J genes are TRBV5-1 and TRBJ2-5; 10 bases align to TRBD2. V lost 4 bases, J lost 5 bases, and 17 bases stayed unmatched. Germline lookup yields CDR1 SGHRS and CDR2 YFSETQ. The CDR3 spans 18 residues. Here the CDR3 reads CASSPLGTSVVIMETQYF. CDR3 DNA sequence: TGCGCCAGCAGCCCGCTAGGGACTAGCGTTGTTATCATGGAGACCCAGTACTTC.

This clonotype was found a few times. V usage is TRBV13 and J usage is TRBJ2-1; weak D call: TRBD2 (5 bases). V lost 5 bases and J lost 8, with 7 bases in between. From germline, CDR1 is PRHDT and CDR2 FYEKMQ (reference sequence). There are 11 residues in the CDR3. CDR3 protein: CASSEGDEQFF. The CDR3 bases are TGTGCCAGCAGCGAGGGCGATGAGCAGTTCTTC.

The rearrangement uses TRBV10-3 and TRBJ2-1; 13 nucleotides match TRBD2. The CDR3 loop spans 18 amino acids. J gave up 6 bases and V 3 bases, and 11 bases lay outside the gene matches. Germline lookup yields CDR1 ENHRY and CDR2 SYGVKD. The CDR3 loop reads CAISEEELAGGPGNEQFF. The DNA for the CDR3 is TGTGCCATCAGTGAAGAGGAACTAGCGGGAGGGCCGGGCAATGAGCAGTTCTTC.

The chain is built from TRBV6-1 and TRBJ2-7, with D perhaps matching TRBD1 or TRBD2 (6 bases each). CDR1 and CDR2 from the germline V gene are MNHNS and SASEGT. The CDR3 spans 17 residues. The V gene lost 6 bases and the J gene lost 4 bases, with 25 bases spanning the gap. In nucleotides, the CDR3 is TGTGCCAGCAGAGCCGCCCGGGACACCGGGGGACTTTACGAGCAGTACTTC. Translated, it gives CASRAARDTGGLYEQYF.

This rearrangement joins TRBV4-3 to TRBJ2-3; D might be TRBD2 (5 bases). Trimming shortened V by 0 bases and J by 1 base, and 8 bases separated the two germline ends. The CDR3 consists of 15 residues. CDR1 LGHNA and CDR2 YSLEER come from the germline V gene. The CDR3 DNA sequence: TGCGCCAGCAGCCAAGATCTAGCCGGCACAGATACGCAGTATTTT. Protein: CASSQDLAGTDTQYF.

The chain recombines TRBV6-1 with TRBJ2-3, with TRBD1 matching 7 bases. CDR1 is MNHNS, CDR2 SASEGT, per germline. The length of the CDR3 is 14 residues. V lost 4 bases to trimming and J lost 4 bases; unmatched junction nucleotides: 5. In nucleotides, the CDR3 is TGTGCCAGCAGTGGCAGACAGGGCGCAGATACGCAGTATTTT. The encoded protein is CASSGRQGADTQYF.

The chain uses TRBV6-2 or TRBV6-3 and TRBJ1-2, with D unclear. Germline CDR1 MNHEY, CDR2 SVGEGT. This CDR3 has 14 amino acids. V gave up 0 bases and J gave up 2 bases, with 7 bases separating them. The chain's CDR3 is CASSYSGSNYGYTF. The CDR3 DNA reads TGTGCCAGCAGTTACTCGGGATCCAACTATGGCTACACCTTC.

In this sample, this clonotype turned up a few times. This rearrangement joins TRBV4-2 to TRBJ2-7; 9 nucleotides align to TRBD1. The CDR3 consists of 13 residues. The V gene's germline CDR1 is LGHNA and CDR2 YNFKEQ. The V and J ends lost 11 bases and 5 bases, in that order; junction bases with no gene match: 10. The CDR3 DNA is TGTGCCGCAGGAGGGACAGGGAATAACGAGCAGTACTTC. Protein: CAAGGTGNNEQYF.

The V gene is TRBV28, the J gene TRBJ2-1; D may be TRBD1 (6 bases). This CDR3 has 15 amino acids. Germline lookup yields CDR1 MDHEN and CDR2 SYDVKM. Between the trimmed V and J ends, which lost 5 bases and 3 bases, there was a span of 14 bases. DNA for the CDR3: TGTGCCAGCAGTCCTACAGGGATGCACTACAATGAGCAGTTCTTC. Protein product: CASSPTGMHYNEQFF. Full variable domain (outside the CDR3, taken from reference TRBV28 and TRBJ2-1): DVKVTQSSRYLVKRTGEKVFLECVQDMDHENMFWYRQDPGLGLRLIYFSYDVKMKEKGDIPEGYSVSREKKERFSLILESASTNQTSMYLCASSPTGMHYNEQFFGPGTRLTVL.

The chain combines TRBV3-1 with TRBJ2-1; tentative D call: TRBD1 (5 bases). CDR1 is LGHDT and CDR2 is YNNKEL in the germline V gene (reference sequence). V was trimmed by 4 bases and J by 8 bases, leaving 12 bases between them. There are 13 residues in the CDR3. Here the CDR3 DNA reads TGTGCCAGCAGCCCAGGCTCAGGGTATGAGCAGTTCTTC. Translating gives CASSPGSGYEQFF.

This clonotype was picked up a small number of times. The chain joins TRBV28 to TRBJ2-1; 7 nucleotides match TRBD2. Trimming removed 3 bases from V and 7 bases from J; junction bases left unmatched: 12. This CDR3 has 16 amino acids. Germline CDR1 MDHEN, CDR2 SYDVKM. Written as DNA, the CDR3 is TGTGCCAGCAGTTTCCTGGCGGGAGCCTACAATAATGAGCAGTTCTTC. Translating gives CASSFLAGAYNNEQFF.

This clonotype showed up just a few times. V and J are TRBV25-1 and TRBJ2-7, with unresolved D. The V end was cut by 0 bases, the J end by 1 base, with 16 bases between. The germline V gene encodes CDR1 MGHDK and CDR2 SYGVNS. CDR3 size: 17 residues. The CDR3 DNA follows: TGTGCCAGCAGTGAATATGATTTTCCGGAATATTCCTACGAGCAGTACTTC. Amino acid sequence: CASSEYDFPEYSYEQYF.

The table lists this clonotype with a few counts. The DNA of the CDR3 is TGCGCCAGCAGCCAAGATGTTAGCCCAAGCACAGATACGCAGTATTTT. Its protein is CASSQDVSPSTDTQYF. V and J are TRBV4-1 and TRBJ2-3, with D hard to call. CDR1 is MGHRA and CDR2 is YSYEKL in the germline V gene. This CDR3 contains 16 residues. The V and J ends lost 0 bases and 0 bases respectively, with 10 bases between them.

In this sample, this clonotype turned up once. The chain recombines TRBV7-2 with TRBJ2-1; D unresolved. The CDR3 runs 14 residues. The V end was cut by 2 bases, the J end by 4 bases, with 9 bases between. Per germline, CDR1 SGHTA and CDR2 FQGNSA. For the CDR3, the DNA is TGTGCCAGCAGCTTAATAACCGGGTACAATGAGCAGTTCTTC. Translation gives CASSLITGYNEQFF.

Regarding this clonotype: A read error may produce the germline difference seen at one junction end. The chain carries TRBV11-3 and TRBJ2-7; 8 bases line up with TRBD1. This CDR3 comprises 14 residues. CDR1 is SGHNT and CDR2 is YENEEA in the germline V gene. CDR3 region: CASSPRTGLYEQCF. CDR3 coding DNA: TGTGCCAGCAGCCCTCGGACAGGGCTCTACGAGCAGTGCTTC. Using reference TRBV11-3 and TRBJ2-7 for the parts outside the CDR3, the full variable domain is EAGVVQSPRYKIIEKKQPVAFWCNPISGHNTLYWYLQNLGQGPELLIRYENEEAVDDSQLPKDRFSAERLKGVDSTLKIQPAELGDSAVYLCASSPRTGLYEQCFGPGTRLTVT.